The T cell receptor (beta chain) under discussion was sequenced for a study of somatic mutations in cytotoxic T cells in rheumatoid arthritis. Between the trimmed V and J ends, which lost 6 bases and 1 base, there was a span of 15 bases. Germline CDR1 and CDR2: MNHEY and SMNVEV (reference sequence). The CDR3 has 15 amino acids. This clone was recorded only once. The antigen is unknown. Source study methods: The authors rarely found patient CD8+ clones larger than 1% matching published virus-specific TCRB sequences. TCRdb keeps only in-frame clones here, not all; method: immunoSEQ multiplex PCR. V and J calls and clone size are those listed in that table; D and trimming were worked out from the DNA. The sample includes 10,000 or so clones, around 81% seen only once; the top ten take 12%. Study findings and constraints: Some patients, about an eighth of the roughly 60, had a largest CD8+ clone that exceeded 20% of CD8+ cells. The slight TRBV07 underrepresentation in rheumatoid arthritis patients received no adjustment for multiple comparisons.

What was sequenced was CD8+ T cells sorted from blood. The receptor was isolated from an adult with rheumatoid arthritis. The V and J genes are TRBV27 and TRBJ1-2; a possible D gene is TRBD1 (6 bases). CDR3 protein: CASREQGNYNYGYTF. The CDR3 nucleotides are TGTGCCAGCAGGGAGCAGGGGAATTATAACTATGGCTACACCTTC.